This record covers a single T cell receptor (beta chain). This clone was picked up a small number of times. It has no known antigen specificity. No base quality values were provided; no much bigger clone lies one nucleotide off. TCRbeta CDR3 regions were amplified from genomic DNA using the immunoSEQ Assay, a bias-controlled multiplex PCR. Turning to the authors' computational methods: Within the assay, amplification of reference gene primers was used to estimate how many nucleated cells each sample contained. Sequence reads were collapsed and filtered to measure the absolute abundance of every unique TCRbeta CDR3 rearrangement. For each sample, productive Simpson clonality was calculated as the square root of Simpson's diversity index across productive rearrangements. As stored in TCRdb, this immuneACCESS dataset retains in-frame rearrangements with V and J assigned. A fraction of the clones does not appear; measured against another copy, unresolved V genes explain less than half of the discrepancy, and the remainder lacks a known reason. The V and J calls and clone size come from that table; D and trimming were worked out from the DNA. Recorded for this sample are 65,000 to 90,000 clones; approximately 80% of them occurred a single time. Clones ranked in the top ten supply 5.5% to 7.5% of the sample.

The data belong to a study of blood T cell repertoires in COVID-19 (dated by TCRdb to 2018 to 2020). Study-wide context: Collaborator samples came from the United States, Italy and Spain and covered acute and convalescent phases of COVID-19. The prospective study material was composed of cDNA or gDNA derived from T cells, B-cell-depleted T cells, or PBMCs. A de-identified subject ID, COVID-19 status, age in years and sex were almost always included in the sample metadata. Subjects who had been exposed to COVID-19, were actively infected with it, or had recovered from it provided the deeply sampled blood TCRbeta repertoires that made up the dataset. HLA class I and class II types, where available, came from metadata supplied by the sample provider rather than from assay-based typing. The repertoires were released in a freely available public database intended as a resource for research on the immune response to SARS-CoV-2. Samples came from the ongoing ImmuneRACE study (first 160 participants) plus 1,254 subjects from 6 global collaborators.

V is clipped by 7 bases and J by 4 bases, and the sequence between their germline boundaries is 14 bases long. Including the terminal cysteine and phenylalanine, the CDR3 comprises 13 residues. The read is trimmed to its CDR3 DNA, 39 bases read in frame from base 1. Study-wide findings and limitations: How much clinical and demographic metadata was included differed by source and by participant, and the metadata was provided uncurated.

Each collaborating institution followed its own protocols to collect whole blood in K2EDTA tubes. For TCRbeta analysis, collaborators shipped samples as frozen whole blood, isolated PBMCs, or DNA extracted from either of those sample types. The rearrangement joined TRBV12-3 or TRBV12-4 to TRBJ2-7; perhaps TRBD1 is the D gene, with 5 bases matching. Sequences were obtained from peripheral blood. This sequence was found in a woman in her fifties or sixties with acute or convalescent COVID-19. The encoded CDR3 is CASNPGSSYEQYF. The DNA reads as follows: TGTGCCAGCAACCCAGGGTCGTCTTACGAGCAGTACTTC.